A single sample is the source of the 10 T cell receptor beta chains below, sequenced in a study of early T cells in non-severe SARS-CoV-2 infection. TCRdb reanalysed the 5' RACE reads using MiXCR and keeps one entry per CDR3 protein. The table has 98,000 or so distinct CDR3 sequences, 8% to 13% seen once; the top ten hold 5.1%. Material: whole blood. The receptors were gathered from an adult who was a healthcare worker with PCR-confirmed SARS-CoV-2 infection or an uninfected control (not recorded which).

The table lists this clonotype with a few counts. CDR3 protein: CASSGVRGKNEKLFF. Here the CDR3 DNA reads TGTGCCAGCAGCGGTGTCAGGGGCAAGAATGAAAAACTGTTTTTT. The V gene is TRBV7-2, the J gene TRBJ1-4, with TRBD1 as a possible D gene (6 bases). Trimming removed 5 bases from V and 5 bases from J, with 15 bases in between. Germline V gene lookup returns CDR1 SGHTA and CDR2 FQGNSA. This CDR3 comprises 15 residues.

This clonotype came up many times. The J gene is TRBJ1-2, the V gene TRBV5-5; D uncertain. CDR1 and CDR2 (germline): SGHKS, YYEKEE (reference sequence). The CDR3 runs to 14 residues. Trimming shortened V by 0 bases and J by 1 base, and 7 bases separated the two germline ends. CDR3 loop: CASSLASNNYGYTF. As DNA, the CDR3 is TGTGCCAGCAGCTTGGCCAGCAATAACTATGGCTACACCTTC.

The V call is TRBV18, the J call TRBJ1-2; possibly TRBD1 for D (6 bases). The CDR3 is 13 residues long. Germline loops: CDR1 KGHSH, CDR2 LQKENI. V was cut by 0 bases and J by 8 bases, with 10 bases left in between. The DNA of the CDR3 is TGTGCCAGCTCACCACCGGGGGCAAGCGGCTACACCTTC. Its protein is CASSPPGASGYTF.

This clonotype was observed many times. The CDR3 sequence: CASSPLGQGDEQYF. The CDR3 DNA is TGTGCCAGCTCACCACTGGGACAGGGGGACGAGCAGTACTTC. The rearrangement links TRBV18 to TRBJ2-7, with 11 bases identical to TRBD1. The CDR3 length is 14 residues. V gave up 1 base and J gave up 5 bases; unmatched junction bases: 1. Germline V gene lookup returns CDR1 KGHSH and CDR2 LQKENI.

This clonotype has at least ten counts. The chain couples TRBV2 to TRBJ2-3; D uncertain. The CDR3 runs 13 residues. Trimming shortened V by 5 bases and J by 6 bases, and 12 bases separated the two germline ends. Germline CDR1 reads SNHLY; CDR2 reads FYNNEI. CDR3 amino acids: CASSPQKFDTQYF. The CDR3 DNA is TGTGCCAGCAGTCCCCAGAAGTTCGATACGCAGTATTTT. Variable domain in full (rest from reference TRBV2 and TRBJ2-3): EPEVTQTPSHQVTQMGQEVILRCVPISNHLYFYWYRQILGQKVEFLVSFYNNEISEKSEIFDDQFSVERPDGSNFTLKIRSTKLEDSAMYFCASSPQKFDTQYFGPGTRLTVL.

This clonotype was recorded at least ten times. This sequence joins TRBV10-3 and TRBJ2-2; D is uncertain. Per germline, CDR1 ENHRY and CDR2 SYGVKD. V shed 2 bases and J shed 2 bases, with 6 bases lying between them. The CDR3 runs to 14 residues. CDR3 sequence: CAISEGINTGELFF. The CDR3 DNA reads as TGTGCCATCAGTGAGGGGATCAACACCGGGGAGCTGTTTTTT.

The chain couples TRBV12-3 or TRBV12-4 to TRBJ1-1; TRBD1 agrees at 9 bases. V was clipped by 6 bases and J by 5 bases; unmatched bases: 10. The CDR3 has 15 residues. Here the CDR3 reads CASSPRTGAMTEAFF. CDR3 coding DNA: TGTGCCAGCAGCCCCCGGACAGGGGCGATGACTGAAGCTTTCTTT.

This clonotype was seen many times. This chain uses TRBV29-1 with TRBJ1-2, with D unclear. Germline V CDR1 and CDR2: SQVTM, ANQGSEA. Trimming removed 0 bases from V and 8 bases from J, with 13 bases in between. The CDR3 runs 13 residues. CDR3 nucleotides: TGCAGCGTTGAAGATCCAACCGCGGGAGGCTACACCTTC. Its translation is CSVEDPTAGGYTF.

In this sample, this clonotype turned up many times. This chain's CDR3 is CASSEVSVYNEQFF. DNA for the CDR3: TGTGCCAGCAGTGAAGTCTCTGTCTACAATGAGCAGTTCTTC. The genes are TRBV2 and TRBJ2-1; D call uncertain. The CDR3 consists of 14 residues. Between the trimmed V and J ends, which lost 1 base and 3 bases, there was a span of 7 bases. Germline loops: CDR1 SNHLY, CDR2 FYNNEI. The complete variable domain, with remaining parts taken from reference TRBV2 and TRBJ2-1, reads EPEVTQTPSHQVTQMGQEVILRCVPISNHLYFYWYRQILGQKVEFLVSFYNNEISEKSEIFDDQFSVERPDGSNFTLKIRSTKLEDSAMYFCASSEVSVYNEQFFGPGTRLTVL.

This clonotype has at least ten counts. V and J are TRBV7-8 and TRBJ2-1, with D uncertain. Trimming left V 4 bases short and J 10 bases short, with 8 bases between. Germline V gives CDR1 SGHVS, CDR2 FQNEAQ. The CDR3 is 11 residues long. The CDR3 bases are TGTGCCAGCAGCTCGTCATGGGAGCAGTTCTTC. This translates into CASSSSWEQFF. The full variable domain, in which reference TRBV7-8 and TRBJ2-1 provide the parts outside the CDR3, is GAGVSQSPRYKVAKRGQDVALRCDPISGHVSLFWYQQALGQGPEFLTYFQNEAQLDKSGLPSDRFFAERPEGSVSTLKIQRTQQEDSAVYLCASSSSWEQFFGPGTRLTVL.